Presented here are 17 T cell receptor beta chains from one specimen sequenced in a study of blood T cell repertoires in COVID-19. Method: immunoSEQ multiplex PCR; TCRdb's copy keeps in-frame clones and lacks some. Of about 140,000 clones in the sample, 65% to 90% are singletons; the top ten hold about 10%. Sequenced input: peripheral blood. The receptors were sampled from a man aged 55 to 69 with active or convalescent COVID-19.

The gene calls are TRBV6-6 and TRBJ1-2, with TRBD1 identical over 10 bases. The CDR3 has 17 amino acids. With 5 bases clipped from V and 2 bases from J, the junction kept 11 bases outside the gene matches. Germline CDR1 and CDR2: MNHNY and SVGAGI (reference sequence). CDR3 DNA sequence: TGTGCCAGCAGTCCCTTCGGAAGACAGGGGGCGAACTATGGCTACACCTTC. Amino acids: CASSPFGRQGANYGYTF.

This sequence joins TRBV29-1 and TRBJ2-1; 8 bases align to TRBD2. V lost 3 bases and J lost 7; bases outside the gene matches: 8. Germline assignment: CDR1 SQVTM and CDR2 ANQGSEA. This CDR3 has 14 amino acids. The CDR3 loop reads CSVDGLAGSNEQFF. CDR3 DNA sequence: TGCAGCGTTGATGGCTTAGCGGGGTCGAATGAGCAGTTCTTC.

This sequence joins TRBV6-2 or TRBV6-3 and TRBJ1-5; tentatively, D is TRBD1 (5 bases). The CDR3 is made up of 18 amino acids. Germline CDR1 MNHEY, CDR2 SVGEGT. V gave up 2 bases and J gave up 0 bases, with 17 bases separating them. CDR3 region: CASSYEWGLGDSNQPQHF. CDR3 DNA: TGTGCCAGCAGTTACGAGTGGGGACTCGGTGATAGCAATCAGCCCCAGCATTTT.

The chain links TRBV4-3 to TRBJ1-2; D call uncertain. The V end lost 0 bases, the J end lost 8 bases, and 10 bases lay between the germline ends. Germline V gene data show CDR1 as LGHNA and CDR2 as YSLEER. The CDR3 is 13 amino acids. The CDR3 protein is CASSQDDLQGYTF. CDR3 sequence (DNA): TGCGCCAGCAGCCAAGATGACCTACAGGGCTACACCTTC.

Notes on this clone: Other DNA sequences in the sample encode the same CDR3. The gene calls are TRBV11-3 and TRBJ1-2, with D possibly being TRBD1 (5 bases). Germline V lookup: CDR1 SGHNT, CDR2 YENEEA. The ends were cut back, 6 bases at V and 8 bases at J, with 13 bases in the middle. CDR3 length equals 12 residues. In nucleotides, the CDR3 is TGTGCCAGCAGGGGAGGGGCCGGGGGCTACACCTTC. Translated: CASRGGAGGYTF.

In DNA, the CDR3 is TGTGCCAGCAGTTACTCGCCGAGCGGGGGGGCTAGCGAGCAGTACTTC. This encodes CASSYSPSGGASEQYF. The rearrangement joins TRBV6-5 to TRBJ2-7; 10 bases map to TRBD2. V gave up 0 bases and J gave up 6 bases; unmatched junction bases: 8. The CDR3 runs 16 residues. Germline V gives CDR1 MNHEY, CDR2 SVGAGI.

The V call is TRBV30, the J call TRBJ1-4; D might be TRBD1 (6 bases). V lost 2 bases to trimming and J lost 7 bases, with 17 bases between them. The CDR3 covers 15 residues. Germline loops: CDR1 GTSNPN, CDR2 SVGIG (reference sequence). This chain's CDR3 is CAWSFGRIGGEKLFF. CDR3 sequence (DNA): TGTGCCTGGAGTTTTGGCAGGATAGGGGGTGAAAAACTGTTTTTT.

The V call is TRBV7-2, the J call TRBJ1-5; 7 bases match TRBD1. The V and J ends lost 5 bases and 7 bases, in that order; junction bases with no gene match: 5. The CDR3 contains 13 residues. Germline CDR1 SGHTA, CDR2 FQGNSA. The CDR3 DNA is TGTGCCAGCAGCAAAAGACAGGGCCAGCCCCAGCATTTT. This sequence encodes CASSKRQGQPQHF.

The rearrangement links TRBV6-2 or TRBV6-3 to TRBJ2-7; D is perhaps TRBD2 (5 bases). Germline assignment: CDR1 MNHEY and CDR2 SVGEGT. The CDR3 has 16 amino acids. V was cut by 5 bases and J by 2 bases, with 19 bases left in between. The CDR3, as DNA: TGTGCCAGCAGTAAACCCTCCGGGTCGGGAACCTACGAGCAGTACTTC. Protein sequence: CASSKPSGSGTYEQYF.

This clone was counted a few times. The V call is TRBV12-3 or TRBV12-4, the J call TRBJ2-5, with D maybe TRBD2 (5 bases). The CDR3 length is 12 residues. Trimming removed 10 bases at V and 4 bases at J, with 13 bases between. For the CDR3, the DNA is TGTGCCACCGCGACTAAGCGAGAGACCCAGTACTTC. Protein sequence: CATATKRETQYF.

The CDR3, as DNA: TGCGCCAGCAGCTTGAGAGGCCAGGGGAGAGTGCACTATGGCTACACCTTC. It codes for CASSLRGQGRVHYGYTF. This rearrangement joins TRBV5-1 to TRBJ1-2; D may be TRBD1 (6 bases). In germline, CDR1 is SGHRS, CDR2 YFSETQ. The CDR3 has 17 residues. With 1 base removed from V and 3 bases from J, the gap between germline ends came to 19 bases.

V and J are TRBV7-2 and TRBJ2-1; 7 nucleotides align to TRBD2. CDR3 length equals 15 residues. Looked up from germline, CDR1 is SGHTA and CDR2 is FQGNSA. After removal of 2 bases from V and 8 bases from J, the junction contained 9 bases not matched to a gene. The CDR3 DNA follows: TGTGCCAGCAGCTTAACCTCAGGACTAGGTCATGAGCAGTTCTTC. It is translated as CASSLTSGLGHEQFF.

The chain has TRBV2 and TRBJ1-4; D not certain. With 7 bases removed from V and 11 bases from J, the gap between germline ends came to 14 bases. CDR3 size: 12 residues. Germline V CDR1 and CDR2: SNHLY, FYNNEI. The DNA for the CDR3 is TGTGCCAGCACCCAGCAGGCCGCCAAACTGTTTTTT. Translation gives CASTQQAAKLFF.

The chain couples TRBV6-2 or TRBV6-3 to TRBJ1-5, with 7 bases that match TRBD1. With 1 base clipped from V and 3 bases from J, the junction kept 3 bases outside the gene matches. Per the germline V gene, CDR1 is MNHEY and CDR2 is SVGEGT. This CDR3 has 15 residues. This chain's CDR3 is CASSYFGTANQPQHF. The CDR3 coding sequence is TGTGCCAGCAGTTACTTCGGGACAGCCAATCAGCCCCAGCATTTT.

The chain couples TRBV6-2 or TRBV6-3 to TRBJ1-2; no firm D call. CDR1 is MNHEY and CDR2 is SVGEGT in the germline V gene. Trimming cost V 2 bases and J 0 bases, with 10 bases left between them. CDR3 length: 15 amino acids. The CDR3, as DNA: TGTGCCAGCAGTTACCCGTCTTCGGCTAACTATGGCTACACCTTC. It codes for CASSYPSSANYGYTF.

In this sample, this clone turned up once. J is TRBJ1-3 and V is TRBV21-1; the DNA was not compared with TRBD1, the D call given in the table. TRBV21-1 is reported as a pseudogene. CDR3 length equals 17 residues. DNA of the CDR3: TGTGCCAGCAGTACCGGGACAGGGCCCCTCTCTGGAAACACCATATATTTT. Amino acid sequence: CASSTGTGPLSGNTIYF.

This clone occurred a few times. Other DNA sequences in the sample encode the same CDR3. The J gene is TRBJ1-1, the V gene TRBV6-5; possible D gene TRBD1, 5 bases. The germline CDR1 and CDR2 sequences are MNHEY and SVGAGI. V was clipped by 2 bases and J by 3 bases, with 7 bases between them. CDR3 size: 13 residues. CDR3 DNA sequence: TGTGCCAGCAGTTACGGGGGGTACACTGAAGCTTTCTTT. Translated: CASSYGGYTEAFF.